The clone carrying this TCR beta chain was counted ten times or more. The data were obtained in a study of molecular identifiers for immune sequencing clone quantification. V lost 4 bases to trimming and J lost 2 bases, with 16 bases between them. Germline lookup yields CDR1 SGHDN and CDR2 FVKESK. CDR3 length: 16 amino acids. TCRdb reanalysed the PCR reads using MiXCR and keeps one entry per CDR3 protein. The sample includes a few hundred thousand distinct CDR3 sequences, about 23% of them seen just once. This TCR was recovered from a human donor in good health. Some libraries in this study had Jurkat cell RNA spiked in. The chain is built from TRBV14 and TRBJ2-3; D perhaps matches TRBD1 (6 bases). The sequencing input was naive CD8+ T cells from blood, with Jurkat cell RNA spiked in. As for subset: FACS-sorted CD8+CD4-CCR7+CD45RA+ naive T cells. The CDR3 nucleotides read TGTGCCAGCAGCCCCGGGACACGCGGAGCCACAGATACGCAGTATTTT. Its protein product is CASSPGTRGATDTQYF.